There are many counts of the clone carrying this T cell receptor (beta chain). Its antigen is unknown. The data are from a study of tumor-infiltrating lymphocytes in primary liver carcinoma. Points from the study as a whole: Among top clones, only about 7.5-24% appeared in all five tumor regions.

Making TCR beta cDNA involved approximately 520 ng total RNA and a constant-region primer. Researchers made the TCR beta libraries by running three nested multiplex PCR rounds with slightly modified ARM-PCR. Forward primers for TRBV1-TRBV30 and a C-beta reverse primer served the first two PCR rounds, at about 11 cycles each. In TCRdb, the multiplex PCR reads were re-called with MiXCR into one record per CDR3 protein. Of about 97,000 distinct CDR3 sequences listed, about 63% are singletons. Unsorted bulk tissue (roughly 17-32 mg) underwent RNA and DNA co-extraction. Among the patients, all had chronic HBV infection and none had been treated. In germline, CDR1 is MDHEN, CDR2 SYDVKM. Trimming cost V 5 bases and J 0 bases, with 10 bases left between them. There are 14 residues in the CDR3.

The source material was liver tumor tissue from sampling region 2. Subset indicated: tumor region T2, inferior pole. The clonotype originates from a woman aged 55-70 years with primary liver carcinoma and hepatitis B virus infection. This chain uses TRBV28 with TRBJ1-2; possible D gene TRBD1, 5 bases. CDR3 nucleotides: TGTGCCAGCAGTCCACAAGGGGCTAACTATGGCTACACCTTC. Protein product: CASSPQGANYGYTF.